Below, 15 T cell receptor beta chains from the same sample are listed, as sequenced in a study of low-dose radiotherapy and immunotherapy resistance in tumors (dated by TCRdb to 2022 to 2024). Sample time point, as interpreted from the label and publication: after trial treatment. Reading the label with the study, this specimen's treatment or condition is: LDRT plus nivolumab, ipilimumab, low-dose cyclophosphamide and aspirin (RACIN trial). Sequenced using an Illumina HiSeq 2500. First-strand cDNA was synthesized with Superscript III and a set of TRAV- and TRBV-specific primers, covering both TCRalpha and TCRbeta chains. TCRs were amplified with Phusion for about 20 PCR cycles using a constant-region primer together with the adapter attached to the V primers. Using fastp at Q25 and MiXCR, TCRdb reprocessed the public reads and kept productive beta chains. All rows with the same CDR3 protein become a single entry with the most common DNA and genes. This sample comprises 95,000 to 100,000 distinct CDR3 sequences, around 20% of them detected only once. The top ten hold over 4% of the sample.

The source material was PBMCs, sampled after low-dose radiotherapy plus immunotherapy. All receptors derive from a male donor with prostate cancer.

At least ten counts were recorded for this clonotype. The chain links TRBV27 to TRBJ2-1; 7 bases match TRBD1. This CDR3 is built from 14 residues. The V and J ends lost 4 bases and 7 bases, in that order; junction bases with no gene match: 7. Germline V CDR1 and CDR2: MNHEY, SMNVEV (reference sequence). The CDR3 is CASSSAGGANEQFF. As DNA, the CDR3 is TGTGCCAGCAGTTCAGCAGGGGGTGCGAATGAGCAGTTCTTC.

This clonotype was recorded at least ten times. The V gene is TRBV27, the J gene TRBJ2-3; a weak D match, TRBD2 (6 bases). This CDR3 is built from 15 residues. Deletions cut 6 bases from V and 8 bases from J, with 21 bases between. CDR1 and CDR2 (germline): MNHEY, SMNVEV (reference sequence). CDR3 in amino acids: CASSSQGTGDPTQYF. The CDR3 nucleotides are TGTGCCAGCAGCTCGCAGGGTACGGGGGACCCTACGCAGTATTTT.

V usage is TRBV6-2 or TRBV6-3 and J usage is TRBJ2-3; either TRBD1 or TRBD2 may fit D (5 bases each). This CDR3 is 18 amino acids long. Germline loops: CDR1 MNHEY, CDR2 SVGEGT. Trimming left V 5 bases short and J 3 bases short, with 24 bases between. CDR3 sequence reads: CASSEAVEGAPRTDTQYF. The CDR3 DNA reads TGTGCCAGCAGTGAAGCGGTTGAAGGGGCGCCCCGGACAGATACGCAGTATTTT.

The rearrangement joins TRBV5-1 to TRBJ1-3; D remains ambiguous. The V and J ends lost 2 bases and 2 bases respectively, with 5 bases between them. CDR3 length equals 13 residues. In germline, CDR1 is SGHRS, CDR2 YFSETQ. CDR3 protein: CASSFAPGNTIYF. The DNA of the CDR3 is TGCGCCAGCAGCTTCGCACCTGGAAACACCATATATTTT.

This clonotype has at least ten counts. The gene calls are TRBV6-2 or TRBV6-3 and TRBJ2-7, with 10 bases identical to TRBD1. V dropped 6 bases and J dropped 2; count of bases not matched to a gene: 10. This CDR3 spans 16 amino acids. Germline-derived CDR1 and CDR2 are MNHEY and SVGEGT. In DNA, the CDR3 is TGTGCCAGCAGGGTGCGCCTCGGACAGGGGGCCTACGAGCAGTACTTC. Translating it yields CASRVRLGQGAYEQYF.

This clonotype came up many times. The chain joins TRBV6-1 to TRBJ1-4; no clear D. This CDR3 is built from 14 residues. V lost 5 bases to trimming and J lost 6 bases, with 13 bases between them. Per germline, CDR1 MNHNS and CDR2 SASEGT. The DNA for the CDR3 is TGTGCCAGCAGTAACGCGGCCGGGGATGAAAAACTGTTTTTT. Protein product: CASSNAAGDEKLFF.

The rearrangement uses TRBV4-1 and TRBJ2-2, with 9 bases lining up with TRBD1. The V gene's germline CDR1 is MGHRA and CDR2 YSYEKL. The CDR3 is made up of 16 amino acids. V shed 3 bases, J shed 1 base, and the junction held 3 bases outside the gene matches. The CDR3 DNA is TGCGCCAGCAGCCAGGGACAGGGATTGAACACCGGGGAGCTGTTTTTT. It encodes CASSQGQGLNTGELFF.

This clonotype was recorded at least ten times. The chain couples TRBV3-1 to TRBJ1-1, with no clear D. The CDR3 contains 15 residues. The ends were cut back, 1 base at V and 1 base at J, with 10 bases in the middle. The V gene's germline CDR1 is LGHDT and CDR2 YNNKEL (reference sequence). The CDR3 DNA reads as TGTGCCAGCAGCCAAGGGCGAGATTCGAACACTGAAGCTTTCTTT. The encoded protein is CASSQGRDSNTEAFF.

J is TRBJ2-7 and V is TRBV2; 9 bases are shared with TRBD2. The trim removed 6 bases at V and 3 bases at J, leaving 6 bases unmatched. This CDR3 is 14 amino acids long. Germline CDR1 SNHLY, CDR2 FYNNEI. CDR3 protein: CASRATSGNYEQYF. In DNA form, the CDR3 reads TGTGCCAGCAGAGCGACTAGCGGAAACTACGAGCAGTACTTC.

This clonotype was seen ten or more times. The chain carries TRBV6-4 and TRBJ2-5; no reliable D call. CDR3 length: 10 amino acids. Germline CDR1 is MRHNA and CDR2 is SNTAGT. Trimming left V 6 bases short and J 7 bases short, with 6 bases between. The CDR3 region has the DNA TGTGCCAGCAGAAAGGGGACCCAGTACTTC. It yields the protein CASRKGTQYF.

This clonotype has a count of ten or more. V usage is TRBV20-1 and J usage is TRBJ2-5; D possibly corresponds to TRBD2 (5 bases). This CDR3 is built from 12 residues. Germline CDR1 is DFQATT and CDR2 is SNEGSKA (reference sequence). V lost 3 bases and J lost 7, with 12 bases in between. The CDR3 DNA follows: TGCAGTGCTAGGAGAGGGTTAGGGACCCAGTACTTC. Translation: CSARRGLGTQYF.

The V and J genes are TRBV7-9 and TRBJ1-4, with a weak D call TRBD1 (5 bases). Looked up from germline, CDR1 is SEHNR and CDR2 is FQNEAQ (reference sequence). The CDR3 consists of 18 residues. V lost 5 bases and J 7 bases, leaving 26 bases between the germline ends. The CDR3 nucleotides are TGTGCCAGCAGCGAAGGGCGCTTGAGAGGGGCGCGGGTTGAAAAACTGTTTTTT. Its protein product is CASSEGRLRGARVEKLFF.

This clonotype was recorded at least ten times. V usage is TRBV21-1 and J usage is TRBJ2-3. TRBV21-1 is labeled a pseudogene. The CDR3 runs to 15 residues. CDR3 region: CASSKAGIRADTQYF. The CDR3 DNA reads TGTGCCAGCAGCAAAGCAGGGATTAGAGCAGATACGCAGTATTTT.

Many counts were recorded for this clonotype. The V call is TRBV29-1, the J call TRBJ2-2, with D perhaps given as TRBD1 or TRBD2 (5 bases each). Germline lookup yields CDR1 SQVTM and CDR2 ANQGSEA. This CDR3 is 13 amino acids long. V was clipped by 8 bases and J by 1 base, with 11 bases between them. CDR3 in DNA: TGCAGCCTTGGGACCGAGAACACCGGGGAGCTGTTTTTT. Residues: CSLGTENTGELFF.

This clonotype has at least ten counts. The V and J genes are TRBV11-2 and TRBJ2-7; D not certain. V was trimmed by 5 bases and J by 4 bases, leaving 15 bases between them. The CDR3 length is 14 residues. Germline V gene lookup returns CDR1 SGHAT and CDR2 FQNNGV. The CDR3 DNA sequence: TGTGCCAGCAGCCCTACGAATTCCACGTACGAGCAGTACTTC. It specifies CASSPTNSTYEQYF.